The 30 T cell receptor beta chains listed next were all sequenced from one sample in a study of T cells in Graves' hyperthyroidism and ophthalmopathy. Amplification of TCR beta CDR3 regions used RNA as the template. The HTBI primer set drove a first-round RT-PCR of the TCR CDR3. TCRdb itself ran the multiplex PCR reads through MiXCR, one entry per CDR3 protein. The sample holds around 180,000 distinct CDR3 sequences, over 15% seen once. The sequenced material came from blood. Receptors originate from a woman between 45 and 60 years old with Graves' hyperthyroidism.

The chain is built from TRBV20-1 and TRBJ2-7; 7 bases are shared with TRBD1. Germline CDR1 DFQATT, CDR2 SNEGSKA (reference sequence). The CDR3 is 16 residues long. The J segment lost 3 bases and the V segment lost 0 bases, leaving 11 bases of the junction unmatched. CDR3 bases: TGCAGTGCTAGAGAAGGGCCGGGACAGTCAAGCTACGAGCAGTACTTC. Amino acids: CSAREGPGQSSYEQYF.

The J gene is TRBJ2-1, the V gene TRBV4-2, with 11 bases identical to TRBD2. V shed 0 bases and J 5 bases; nucleotides not matched to a gene: 3. This CDR3 has 16 residues. Germline values: CDR1 LGHNA, CDR2 YNFKEQ. The CDR3 region is CASSQEWTSGHNEQFF. The CDR3 nucleotides read TGTGCCAGCAGCCAAGAATGGACTAGCGGGCACAATGAGCAGTTCTTC.

A word on this clonotype: Being one base from a much bigger clone, this may be a read error. The rearrangement uses TRBV2 and TRBJ2-7; no firm D call. This CDR3 is built from 11 residues. Per the germline V gene, CDR1 is SNHLY and CDR2 is FYNNEI. CDR3 nucleotide sequence: TGTGCCAGCGGGTCGTACTACAAGCAGTACTTC. It specifies CASGSYYKQYF.

This clonotype was observed a few times. The chain joins TRBV15 to TRBJ2-7; TRBD1 matches at 7 bases. The CDR3 covers 16 residues. Trimming took 2 bases from V and 5 from J; bases not matched to a gene: 12. Germline-derived CDR1 and CDR2 are LNHNV and YYDKDF (reference sequence). The CDR3 DNA reads TGTGCCACCAGCAGACCTTTCCGGGACAGTGAGGACGAGCAGTACTTC. It translates to CATSRPFRDSEDEQYF.

This clonotype was seen repeatedly, ten times or more. The chain has TRBV5-1 and TRBJ1-6; D perhaps matches TRBD1 (5 bases). Trimming took 4 bases from V and 6 from J, leaving 11 bases between them. CDR3 length equals 14 residues. The germline V gene encodes CDR1 SGHRS and CDR2 YFSETQ. The CDR3: CASSTGHPNSPLHF. The CDR3 nucleotides are TGCGCCAGCAGCACAGGACACCCTAATTCACCCCTCCACTTT.

This clonotype was detected ten times or more. This chain uses TRBV19 with TRBJ2-1; tentatively, D is TRBD2 (6 bases). Trimming shortened V by 6 bases and J by 6 bases, and 12 bases separated the two germline ends. The CDR3 sequence is 13 residues long. Germline assignment: CDR1 LNHDA and CDR2 SQIVND (reference sequence). The CDR3 DNA sequence: TGTGCCAGTAGCCAGACTAGTGCCAATGAGCAGTTCTTC. Encoded protein: CASSQTSANEQFF. Full variable domain (remainder filled in from reference TRBV19 and TRBJ2-1): DGGITQSPKYLFRKEGQNVTLSCEQNLNHDAMYWYRQDPGQGLRLIYYSQIVNDFQKGDIAEGYSVSREKKESFPLTVTSAQKNPTAFYLCASSQTSANEQFFGPGTRLTVL.

The V gene is TRBV2, the J gene TRBJ2-5, with 14 positions matching TRBD2. CDR3 length: 17 amino acids. Germline-derived CDR1 and CDR2 are SNHLY and FYNNEI. V lost 6 bases and J lost 5; bases outside the gene matches: 11. The CDR3, as DNA: TGTGCCAGCAGCGCCTCGCGACTAGCGGGGGGGGTGGAGACCCAGTACTTC. It translates to CASSASRLAGGVETQYF.

This clonotype occurred many times. This chain links TRBV27 with TRBJ2-5; D gene unclear. The CDR3 length is 13 residues. V was pared by 6 bases and J by 0 bases, with 8 bases between. Looked up from germline, CDR1 is MNHEY and CDR2 is SMNVEV (reference sequence). The CDR3, as DNA: TGTGCCAGCAGCCACCCGTACCAAGAGACCCAGTACTTC. It is translated as CASSHPYQETQYF.

This clonotype has just a few counts. This chain connects TRBV5-6 to TRBJ2-4; tentatively, D is TRBD1 or TRBD2 (7 bases each). The V gene lost 1 base and the J gene lost 8 bases, with 13 bases spanning the gap. Germline CDR1 reads SGHDT; CDR2 reads YYEEEE. This CDR3 has 14 amino acids. CDR3 sequence (DNA): TGTGCCAGCAGCTTGAGACAGGGAGGGTACATTCAGTACTTC. It yields the protein CASSLRQGGYIQYF.

A few counts support this clonotype. The chain has TRBV6-1 and TRBJ2-1; TRBD2 matches at 9 bases. Per the germline V gene, CDR1 is MNHNS and CDR2 is SASEGT. Trimming removed 5 bases from V and 5 bases from J; junction bases left unmatched: 13. The CDR3 has 17 residues. The CDR3, as DNA: TGTGCCAGCAGTACCGGGACTAGCAGGGGCCTGAACAATGAGCAGTTCTTC. This codes for CASSTGTSRGLNNEQFF.

This clonotype was picked up many times. V usage is TRBV6-5 and J usage is TRBJ2-5; TRBD1 might be the D (6 bases). Looked up from germline, CDR1 is MNHEY and CDR2 is SVGAGI. The CDR3 runs 15 residues. Trimming shortened V by 2 bases and J by 5 bases, and 15 bases separated the two germline ends. CDR3 DNA: TGTGCCAGCAGTTACGGGGGCACAGAGTGGGAGACCCAGTACTTC. The encoded protein is CASSYGGTEWETQYF.

This clonotype was counted many times. The chain couples TRBV6-1 to TRBJ2-2, with a tentative D call TRBD2 (6 bases). CDR3 length: 14 residues. Germline loops: CDR1 MNHNS, CDR2 SASEGT. V was trimmed by 7 bases and J by 6 bases, leaving 15 bases between them. DNA of the CDR3: TGTGCCAGCACCCCGACTAGTTACGCCGGGGAGCTGTTTTTT. Translation: CASTPTSYAGELFF.

The table lists this clonotype with many counts. J is TRBJ1-3 and V is TRBV19; maybe TRBD1 (6 bases). The CDR3 is 15 residues long. CDR1 and CDR2 (germline): LNHDA, SQIVND (reference sequence). Trimming left V 0 bases short and J 4 bases short, with 10 bases between. This CDR3 is CASSIDWGLGNTIYF. CDR3 in DNA: TGTGCCAGTAGTATAGACTGGGGGCTCGGAAACACCATATATTTT.

This clonotype was recorded many times. This chain uses TRBV28 with TRBJ2-7, with 8 bases lining up with TRBD2. Unmatched junction bases numbered 16, after V lost 6 bases and J lost 6 bases. Germline CDR1 and CDR2: MDHEN and SYDVKM. This CDR3 spans 16 amino acids. The CDR3 loop reads CASRIPGAGGTGEQYF. As DNA, the CDR3 is TGTGCCAGCAGAATACCTGGGGCGGGGGGCACGGGCGAGCAGTACTTC.

The chain combines TRBV2 with TRBJ2-5; no reliable D call. This CDR3 has 13 amino acids. Germline-derived CDR1 and CDR2 are SNHLY and FYNNEI. V lost 7 bases to trimming and J lost 1 base, with 10 bases between them. CDR3 nucleotide sequence: TGTGCCAGCAATAGGGCGGCCCAAGAGACCCAGTACTTC. This sequence encodes CASNRAAQETQYF.

This clonotype was observed many times. CDR3 protein: CASSSTRTGYNEQFF. DNA for the CDR3: TGTGCCAGCAGCTCAACGAGGACAGGCTACAATGAGCAGTTCTTC. This rearrangement joins TRBV7-2 to TRBJ2-1; TRBD1 aligns across 7 bases. Germline values: CDR1 SGHTA, CDR2 FQGNSA. Germline trimming cut 4 bases from V and 3 bases from J; bases unmatched to any gene: 6. This CDR3 has 15 residues.

The table lists this clonotype with many counts. The V gene is TRBV4-1, the J gene TRBJ1-2; 7 bases are shared with TRBD1. Trimming removed 4 bases from V and 5 bases from J; junction bases left unmatched: 10. The germline gives CDR1 MGHRA, CDR2 YSYEKL. The CDR3 runs 15 residues. CDR3 amino acids: CASSLLSGTAYGYTF. Here the CDR3 DNA reads TGCGCCAGCAGCCTACTTTCCGGGACAGCGTATGGCTACACCTTC.

In its sample, this clonotype was seen a few times. The rearrangement uses TRBV19 and TRBJ1-2; a weak D match, TRBD1 (6 bases). This CDR3 region has 14 residues. The V end lost 9 bases, the J end lost 4 bases, and 18 bases lay between the germline ends. Germline CDR1 reads LNHDA; CDR2 reads SQIVND (reference sequence). The CDR3 DNA reads TGTGCCAGCCAAGAGTGGGGGCCAGGCTATGGCTACACCTTC. Protein: CASQEWGPGYGYTF.

This clonotype was seen at least ten times. The chain uses TRBV29-1 and TRBJ2-1; D is undetermined. V was trimmed by 5 bases and J by 0 bases, leaving 2 bases between them. Germline V gene data show CDR1 as SQVTM and CDR2 as ANQGSEA. The CDR3 extends over 11 amino acids. This CDR3 is CSVRSYNEQFF. The CDR3 nucleotides are TGCAGCGTTCGCTCCTACAATGAGCAGTTCTTC.

This clonotype was seen many times. CDR3 coding DNA: TGTGCCAGCAGCGTAGGGGGGAACGCTCCCACTCTCGGGGAGCTGTTTTTT. Protein sequence: CASSVGGNAPTLGELFF. This chain links TRBV9 with TRBJ2-2; either TRBD1 or TRBD2 may supply D (5 bases each). The CDR3 has 17 amino acids. Trimming pared 0 bases from V and 7 bases from J, leaving 19 bases between. Germline V CDR1 and CDR2: SGDLS, YYNGEE.

This clonotype was counted only a few times. This chain connects TRBV18 to TRBJ2-5; 8 positions agree with TRBD1. The germline V gene has CDR1 KGHSH and CDR2 LQKENI. V lost 3 bases, J lost 9 bases, and 9 bases stayed unmatched. The CDR3 runs 14 residues. The CDR3 nucleotides read TGTGCCAGCTCACCCGACAGGGGAGGCGAGGCCCAGTACTTC. Its translation is CASSPDRGGEAQYF. Full variable domain (remainder filled in from reference TRBV18 and TRBJ2-5): NAGVMQNPRHLVRRRGQEARLRCSPMKGHSHVYWYRQLPEEGLKFMVYLQKENIIDESGMPKERFSAEFPKEGPSILRIQQVVRGDSAAYFCASSPDRGGEAQYFGPGTRLLVL.

About this clonotype itself: The junction does not match germline at one end; this may be a read error. V usage is TRBV2 and J usage is TRBJ2-3; D may be TRBD1 or TRBD2 (5 bases each). Germline CDR1 is SNHLY and CDR2 is FYNNEI. The CDR3 is 19 residues long. Here the CDR3 DNA reads TGTACCAGCAACCCTTTAGTCTCGATTGGTGTGGCTAGCACAGGTACGCAGTATTTT. It specifies CTSNPLVSIGVASTGTQYF. The variable domain in full, with the rest retrieved from reference TRBV2 and TRBJ2-3, is EPEVTQTPSHQVTQMGQEVILRCVPISNHLYFYWYRQILGQKVEFLVSFYNNEISEKSEIFDDQFSVERPDGSNFTLKIRSTKLEDSAMYFCTSNPLVSIGVASTGTQYFGPGTRLTVL.

The chain joins TRBV4-2 to TRBJ2-1, with 9 bases fitting TRBD2. Germline CDR1 LGHNA, CDR2 YNFKEQ. Trimming cost V 3 bases and J 3 bases; bases outside gene matches: 9. This CDR3 has 17 residues. The CDR3 reads CASSHWRTSGFYNEQFF. The CDR3 nucleotides read TGTGCCAGCAGCCACTGGAGAACTAGCGGGTTCTACAATGAGCAGTTCTTC.

This clonotype was counted a few times. This chain connects TRBV5-6 to TRBJ1-1; a weak D match, TRBD1 (6 bases). The ends were cut back, 1 base at V and 6 bases at J, with 16 bases in the middle. This CDR3 is 15 amino acids long. Looked up from germline, CDR1 is SGHDT and CDR2 is YYEEEE. The DNA for the CDR3 is TGTGCCAGCAGCTTGATGACAGGTGTATTCTCTGAAGCTTTCTTT. Translation gives CASSLMTGVFSEAFF. The complete variable domain, with remaining parts taken from reference TRBV5-6 and TRBJ1-1, reads DAGVTQSPTHLIKTRGQQVTLRCSPKSGHDTVSWYQQALGQGPQFIFQYYEEEERQRGNFPDRFSGHQFPNYSSELNVNALLLGDSALYLCASSLMTGVFSEAFFGQGTRLTVV.

This clonotype has ten or more counts. The chain links TRBV24-1 to TRBJ1-2; 10 bases line up with TRBD1. In germline, CDR1 is KGHDR, CDR2 SFDVKD. V dropped 5 bases and J dropped 6; count of bases not matched to a gene: 8. The CDR3 contains 15 residues. CDR3 DNA: TGTGCCACCAGTGGGACAGGGGGGCTTCTGGATGGCTACACCTTC. The encoded protein is CATSGTGGLLDGYTF.

The J gene is TRBJ1-4, the V gene TRBV4-1, with D perhaps matching TRBD1 (5 bases). Germline loops: CDR1 MGHRA, CDR2 YSYEKL. The V end lost 0 bases, the J end lost 2 bases, and 19 bases lay between the germline ends. This CDR3 has 19 amino acids. The CDR3 region is CASSQEGFLAGRTNEKLFF. CDR3 in DNA: TGCGCCAGCAGCCAAGAAGGTTTTCTCGCAGGGCGTACTAATGAAAAACTGTTTTTT.

This clonotype was detected ten times or more. The J gene is TRBJ1-4, the V gene TRBV5-1, with 7 bases fitting TRBD1. Germline V gene lookup returns CDR1 SGHRS and CDR2 YFSETQ. V lost 3 bases to trimming and J lost 8 bases; unmatched junction nucleotides: 7. This CDR3 is 14 amino acids long. The CDR3 loop is CASSWDSELEKLFF. The CDR3 nucleotides read TGCGCCAGCAGCTGGGACAGTGAACTAGAAAAACTGTTTTTT.

This clonotype occurred many times. The rearrangement uses TRBV7-9 and TRBJ1-5, with 8 bases lining up with TRBD1. This CDR3 comprises 14 residues. The J segment lost 5 bases and the V segment lost 5 bases, leaving 5 bases of the junction unmatched. Germline lookup yields CDR1 SEHNR and CDR2 FQNEAQ (reference sequence). CDR3 region: CASSPQGEHQPQHF. Here the CDR3 DNA reads TGTGCCAGCAGCCCACAGGGGGAGCATCAGCCCCAGCATTTT.

This clonotype was recorded at least ten times. The gene calls are TRBV28 and TRBJ1-2, with D possibly matching TRBD1 (6 bases). Germline loops: CDR1 MDHEN, CDR2 SYDVKM. Between the trimmed V and J ends, which lost 3 bases and 4 bases, there was a span of 9 bases. This CDR3 is built from 13 residues. CDR3 in amino acids: CASSFGTPYGYTF. DNA for the CDR3: TGTGCCAGCAGTTTCGGGACACCCTATGGCTACACCTTC.

Many counts were recorded for this clonotype. The chain joins TRBV11-2 to TRBJ1-3, with unresolved D. With 5 bases removed from V and 4 bases from J, the gap between germline ends came to 15 bases. This CDR3 contains 15 residues. Per germline, CDR1 SGHAT and CDR2 FQNNGV. The CDR3 nucleotides are TGTGCCAGCAGCCCCATGGAGGCTGGGGGAAACACCATATATTTT. Its protein product is CASSPMEAGGNTIYF.